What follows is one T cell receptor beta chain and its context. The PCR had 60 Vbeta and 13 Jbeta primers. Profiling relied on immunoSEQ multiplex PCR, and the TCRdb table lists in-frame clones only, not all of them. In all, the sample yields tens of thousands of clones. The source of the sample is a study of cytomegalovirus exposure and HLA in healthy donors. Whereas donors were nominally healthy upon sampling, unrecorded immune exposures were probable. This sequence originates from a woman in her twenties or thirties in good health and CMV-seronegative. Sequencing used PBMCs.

CDR3 bases: TGTGCCAGCAGTGTTACATACAATGAGCAGTTCTTC. Its translation: CASSVTYNEQFF. V usage is TRBV2 and J usage is TRBJ2-1, with no clear D. The CDR3 runs 12 residues. CDR1 and CDR2 from the germline V gene are SNHLY and FYNNEI. Trimming pared 4 bases from V and 4 bases from J, leaving 5 bases between.